This T cell receptor (beta chain) emerged from a study of shared clonotypes between healthy human individuals. Across the whole study: Donors were a couple of women and a few men aged 18 to 49. General study results and limits: Between several donors, naive CD4 clonotypes were shared at a level of about 5%.

This was a deep-level run. Assay: immunoSEQ multiplex PCR; the TCRdb copy retains only in-frame clones and omits some. The sample consists of about 2.5 million clones, 85% to 95% of them appearing once. Both subsets, CD45RA+ naive and CD45RA-negative memory, were split from the CD4+ cells. A remark on this clone: Its specificity is not known.

Germline lookup yields CDR1 MGHRA and CDR2 YSYEKL. There are 12 residues in the CDR3. The V end was cut by 8 bases, the J end by 8 bases, with 12 bases between. The sequence was collected from a man aged 18 to 35 in good health. Some clones in this sample may be carry-over from other donors' samples. Specimen: naive CD4+ T cells from PBMCs. As to subset: CD45RA+ positively selected. This chain uses TRBV4-1 with TRBJ1-4; D remains unclear. The CDR3 here is CASGGFGEKLFF. In nucleotides, the CDR3 is TGCGCCAGCGGCGGCTTTGGGGAAAAACTGTTTTTT.